The next 30 T cell receptor beta chains were all read from a single sample in a study of blood T cell repertoires in COVID-19. Assay used: immunoSEQ multiplex PCR; TCRdb lists only in-frame clones, some missing. The sample shows about 410,000 clones, 70% to 90% of them seen only once. Sequencing used peripheral blood. These receptors were taken from a woman in her twenties or thirties with active or convalescent COVID-19.

The genes are TRBV7-9 and TRBJ1-5, with 9 positions matching TRBD1. J gave up 2 bases and V 1 base, and 6 bases lay outside the gene matches. The germline gives CDR1 SEHNR, CDR2 FQNEAQ (reference sequence). This CDR3 has 17 residues. CDR3 coding DNA: TGTGCCAGCAGCTTAGAGACAGGGGGATCGGGCAATCAGCCCCAGCATTTT. Amino acids: CASSLETGGSGNQPQHF.

The gene calls are TRBV25-1 and TRBJ1-1; D is perhaps TRBD1 (5 bases). Germline CDR1 and CDR2: MGHDK and SYGVNS. Trimming removed 1 base at V and 5 bases at J, with 11 bases between. This CDR3 region has 14 residues. The CDR3 loop reads CASSEWGEGTEAFF. In DNA, the CDR3 is TGTGCCAGCAGTGAATGGGGGGAGGGGACTGAAGCTTTCTTT. The entire variable domain, with the rest obtained from reference TRBV25-1 and TRBJ1-1, is as follows: EADIYQTPRYLVIGTGKKITLECSQTMGHDKMYWYQQDPGMELHLIHYSYGVNSTEKGDLSSESTVSRIRTEHFPLTLESARPSHTSQYLCASSEWGEGTEAFFGQGTRLTVV.

J is TRBJ2-7 and V is TRBV27; a possible D gene is TRBD1 (7 bases). V was shortened by 4 bases and J by 3 bases, with 16 bases between the two germline ends. The CDR3 is made up of 15 amino acids. Looked up from germline, CDR1 is MNHEY and CDR2 is SMNVEV (reference sequence). The CDR3 region is CASSYIQGGYYEQYF. The CDR3, as DNA: TGTGCCAGCAGTTATATTCAGGGGGGCTACTACGAGCAGTACTTC.

This clone occurred many times. The rearrangement joins TRBV29-1 to TRBJ2-7, with a possible D match to TRBD1 (6 bases). From germline, CDR1 is SQVTM and CDR2 ANQGSEA. V lost 7 bases, J lost 7 bases, and 20 bases lay in between. The CDR3 has 13 residues. CDR3 sequence reads: CSATGTDQGEQYF. Here the CDR3 DNA reads TGCAGCGCAACCGGGACCGACCAGGGGGAGCAGTACTTC.

The V call is TRBV5-4, the J call TRBJ2-1, with 11 positions matching TRBD2. The germline V gene has CDR1 SGHNT and CDR2 YYREEE (reference sequence). The CDR3 spans 15 residues. With 4 bases clipped from V and 8 bases from J, the junction kept 8 bases outside the gene matches. In DNA, the CDR3 is TGTGCCAGCAGCACCCTAGCGGGAGGAGGAGATGAGCAGTTCTTC. Amino acid sequence: CASSTLAGGGDEQFF.

The chain links TRBV30 to TRBJ1-1; possibly TRBD1 for D (5 bases). Germline V CDR1 and CDR2: GTSNPN, SVGIG (reference sequence). The CDR3 contains 12 residues. With 0 bases removed from V and 9 bases from J, the gap between germline ends came to 11 bases. This chain's CDR3 is CAWSVVRQKAFF. CDR3 nucleotide sequence: TGTGCCTGGAGTGTAGTTAGACAGAAAGCTTTCTTT.

The chain has TRBV6-5 and TRBJ1-1, with a tentative D call TRBD1 (6 bases). Trimming pared 6 bases from V and 0 bases from J, leaving 11 bases between. The CDR3 covers 14 residues. Germline assignment: CDR1 MNHEY and CDR2 SVGAGI. This CDR3 reads CASSLGQLNTEAFF. CDR3 nucleotide sequence: TGTGCCAGCAGCCTTGGACAGCTGAACACTGAAGCTTTCTTT.

The V and J genes are TRBV4-1 and TRBJ2-2; D perhaps matches TRBD2 (5 bases). CDR3 size: 16 residues. V was pared by 1 base and J by 1 base, with 10 bases between. CDR1 and CDR2 from the germline V gene are MGHRA and YSYEKL. This CDR3 reads CASSQGLAVNTGELFF. The CDR3 DNA reads as TGCGCCAGCAGCCAAGGTCTAGCCGTGAACACCGGGGAGCTGTTTTTT.

This sequence joins TRBV29-1 and TRBJ2-2; D possibly corresponds to TRBD2 (5 bases). The CDR3 is 13 amino acids. Trimming took off 7 bases at V and 0 bases at J, with 9 bases between the two ends. Germline V CDR1 and CDR2: SQVTM, ANQGSEA. CDR3 amino acids: CSAETTNTGELFF. The CDR3 coding sequence is TGCAGCGCTGAGACTACGAACACCGGGGAGCTGTTTTTT.

The rearrangement uses TRBV5-5 and TRBJ1-2; TRBD1 matches 12 bases. In germline, CDR1 is SGHKS, CDR2 YYEKEE (reference sequence). This CDR3 has 15 residues. The V and J ends lost 3 bases and 8 bases, in that order; junction bases with no gene match: 8. This chain's CDR3 is CASSSWDRGPKGYTF. CDR3 bases: TGTGCCAGCAGCTCCTGGGACAGGGGGCCCAAAGGCTACACCTTC.

The chain recombines TRBV20-1 with TRBJ1-2, with D unresolved. Germline V gene data show CDR1 as DFQATT and CDR2 as SNEGSKA (reference sequence). The CDR3 has 11 amino acids. The CDR3 here is CTAPSASGYTF. The DNA of the CDR3 is TGCACAGCGCCGTCCGCGTCGGGCTACACCTTC.

This clone has only one observation. The J gene is TRBJ2-3, the V gene TRBV2, with 11 bases fitting TRBD1. This CDR3 spans 16 amino acids. Germline CDR1 and CDR2: SNHLY and FYNNEI. J was trimmed by 1 base and V by 4 bases; bases with no gene match: 4. The CDR3 here is CASSAWTGGGTDTQYF. As DNA, the CDR3 is TGTGCCAGCAGTGCCTGGACAGGGGGCGGCACAGATACGCAGTATTTT.

This chain joins TRBV20-1 and TRBJ2-7, with D perhaps matching TRBD2 (5 bases). The CDR3 has 12 residues. The germline V gene has CDR1 DFQATT and CDR2 SNEGSKA (reference sequence). Trimming took off 3 bases at V and 7 bases at J, with 13 bases between the two ends. The CDR3 DNA sequence: TGCAGTGCTAGTCCCGGAGGTCTGGAGCAGTACTTC. Amino acid sequence: CSASPGGLEQYF.

This chain connects TRBV5-8 to TRBJ1-4; TRBD1 agrees at 9 bases. J was trimmed by 6 bases and V by 4 bases; bases with no gene match: 7. CDR1 is SGHTS and CDR2 is YDEGEE in the germline V gene. This CDR3 is built from 15 residues. CDR3 sequence reads: CASSLIGTGHEKLFF. The CDR3, as DNA: TGTGCCAGCAGCCTGATCGGGACAGGGCATGAAAAACTGTTTTTT.

The V gene is TRBV28, the J gene TRBJ1-1; no clear D. V was cut by 7 bases and J by 1 base, with 4 bases left in between. Germline V gene lookup returns CDR1 MDHEN and CDR2 SYDVKM. This CDR3 is built from 11 residues. The CDR3 spells CASIENTEAFF. CDR3 sequence (DNA): TGTGCCAGCATAGAGAACACTGAAGCTTTCTTT.

This chain links TRBV10-2 with TRBJ2-3, with 9 bases aligning to TRBD2. The CDR3 consists of 15 residues. The trim removed 5 bases at V and 2 bases at J, leaving 5 bases unmatched. The germline CDR1 and CDR2 sequences are WSHSY and SAAADI. CDR3 protein: CASSWTSAITDTQYF. In nucleotides, the CDR3 is TGCGCCAGCAGTTGGACTAGCGCCATCACAGATACGCAGTATTTT.

This clone was recorded once. CDR3 sequence reads: CSVYPEGRMNTEAFF. DNA of the CDR3: TGCAGCGTCTACCCGGAGGGGCGGATGAACACTGAAGCTTTCTTT. V gene TRBV29-1 combines with J gene TRBJ1-1; D is perhaps TRBD1 (5 bases). V was shortened by 6 bases and J by 0 bases, with 17 bases between the two germline ends. CDR3 size: 15 residues. Looked up from germline, CDR1 is SQVTM and CDR2 is ANQGSEA.

This clone has just a few counts. This chain connects TRBV7-2 to TRBJ1-6; no definite D call. Trimming removed 3 bases from V and 7 bases from J, with 13 bases in between. The CDR3 sequence is 15 residues long. Germline V gene lookup returns CDR1 SGHTA and CDR2 FQGNSA. Here the CDR3 reads CASSFNRGINSPLHF. CDR3 nucleotide sequence: TGTGCCAGCAGCTTCAACCGGGGAATAAATTCACCCCTCCACTTT.

The chain carries TRBV27 and TRBJ1-1, with 8 positions matching TRBD1. The CDR3 sequence is 15 residues long. Trimming at V came to 5 bases and at J to 6 bases, leaving 11 bases not matched to a gene. In germline, CDR1 is MNHEY, CDR2 SMNVEV (reference sequence). DNA for the CDR3: TGTGCCAGCAGTCCCTACGGACAGGGAATGGCTGAAGCTTTCTTT. It yields the protein CASSPYGQGMAEAFF.

The chain uses TRBV12-3 or TRBV12-4 and TRBJ1-2; possible D gene TRBD1, 5 bases. The V and J ends lost 1 base and 4 bases respectively, with 7 bases between them. The CDR3 loop spans 13 amino acids. In DNA, the CDR3 is TGTGCCAGCAGTTTAGAGGGGATCTATGGCTACACCTTC. Translated: CASSLEGIYGYTF.

The V and J genes are TRBV5-5 and TRBJ2-7, with TRBD1 matching over 9 bases. V lost 0 bases and J lost 4; bases outside the gene matches: 2. The CDR3 spans 14 residues. Germline V gene data show CDR1 as SGHKS and CDR2 as YYEKEE (reference sequence). Here the CDR3 DNA reads TGTGCCAGCAGCTTGGGTGGGACAGGGTACGAGCAGTACTTC. Encoded protein: CASSLGGTGYEQYF. Using reference TRBV5-5 and TRBJ2-7 for the parts outside the CDR3, the full variable domain is DAGVTQSPTHLIKTRGQQVTLRCSPISGHKSVSWYQQVLGQGPQFIFQYYEKEERGRGNFPDRFSARQFPNYSSELNVNALLLGDSALYLCASSLGGTGYEQYFGPGTRLTVT.

The V call is TRBV30, the J call TRBJ2-7, with 10 bases matching TRBD2. This CDR3 is 16 amino acids long. Germline assignment: CDR1 GTSNPN and CDR2 SVGIG (reference sequence). V lost 4 bases and J lost 2; bases outside the gene matches: 11. In DNA, the CDR3 is TGTGCCTGGAACGACCATAGCGGGGGGTTACCCTACGAGCAGTACTTC. Amino acids: CAWNDHSGGLPYEQYF.

In DNA, the CDR3 is TGTGCCAGCAGCGTAGCAGGGGGAATTGGTAATGAAAAACTGTTTTTT. Its translation is CASSVAGGIGNEKLFF. This chain uses TRBV9 with TRBJ1-4; TRBD1 matches at 7 bases. V trimming: 0 bases; J trimming: 4 bases; junction bases outside the gene matches: 6. CDR3 length: 16 amino acids. The germline gives CDR1 SGDLS, CDR2 YYNGEE.

The V call is TRBV25-1, the J call TRBJ1-1, with TRBD1 matching 7 bases. The CDR3 loop spans 15 amino acids. Germline CDR1 is MGHDK and CDR2 is SYGVNS. The ends lost 6 bases at V and 3 bases at J; junction bases unmatched: 10. CDR3 loop: CASRTTGAGDTEAFF. CDR3 in DNA: TGTGCCAGCAGAACAACAGGGGCAGGGGACACTGAAGCTTTCTTT.

This chain uses TRBV4-1 with TRBJ1-2, with a weak D call TRBD1 (6 bases). Germline assignment: CDR1 MGHRA and CDR2 YSYEKL. With 4 bases removed from V and 6 bases from J, the gap between germline ends came to 18 bases. This CDR3 has 15 residues. CDR3 sequence reads: CASSPAPGAGDGYTF. CDR3 bases: TGCGCCAGCAGCCCCGCCCCAGGGGCAGGGGATGGCTACACCTTC.

The genes are TRBV10-1 and TRBJ2-3; 7 bases align to TRBD1. With V trimmed by 3 bases and J by 4 bases, 10 bases remained unmatched. This CDR3 region has 16 residues. Germline CDR1 is WNHNN and CDR2 is SYGVQD (reference sequence). The CDR3 coding sequence is TGCGCCAGCAGTGATCCGACAGGGCAATCGTCAGATACGCAGTATTTT. Protein sequence: CASSDPTGQSSDTQYF.

The chain recombines TRBV7-2 with TRBJ2-5; D might be TRBD2 (5 bases). Trimming stripped 4 bases from V and 5 bases from J, with 11 bases between. This CDR3 contains 13 residues. The germline V gene has CDR1 SGHTA and CDR2 FQGNSA. CDR3 coding DNA: TGTGCCAGCAGCTCGGACTCATGGGAGACCCAGTACTTC. It codes for CASSSDSWETQYF.

The genes are TRBV18 and TRBJ2-7, with D perhaps matching TRBD2 (5 bases). Between the trimmed V and J ends, which lost 2 bases and 4 bases, there was a span of 15 bases. The CDR3 consists of 15 residues. CDR1 and CDR2 (germline): KGHSH, LQKENI. The CDR3 protein is CASSPGSGAPYEQYF. DNA of the CDR3: TGTGCCAGCTCACCAGGGAGCGGAGCGCCATACGAGCAGTACTTC.

The rearrangement joins TRBV24-1 to TRBJ2-2; D may be TRBD2 (6 bases). V was shortened by 3 bases and J by 5 bases, with 9 bases between the two germline ends. Germline V gene lookup returns CDR1 KGHDR and CDR2 SFDVKD. The CDR3 extends over 14 amino acids. The CDR3 DNA sequence: TGTGCCACCAGTGATATAGCGGCTACCGGGGAGCTGTTTTTT. Encoded protein: CATSDIAATGELFF.

The chain recombines TRBV2 with TRBJ2-7, with 11 nucleotides matching TRBD1. The CDR3 has 15 amino acids. The V segment lost 7 bases and the J segment 2 bases; nucleotides outside the gene matches: 7. CDR1 and CDR2 (germline): SNHLY, FYNNEI. The CDR3: CASKKPGQGAYEQYF. The DNA of the CDR3 is TGTGCCAGCAAGAAACCGGGACAGGGGGCCTACGAGCAGTACTTC.